The source of this T cell receptor beta chain is a study of identical twins. Study results and limitations: There were fewer insertions in abundant cord blood beta clonotypes, but memory repertoires showed no such pattern.

Worth noting for this clonotype: What it binds is unknown.

Template switching added a universal primer site; cDNA carried unique molecular identifiers. TCRdb called the 5' RACE reads again in MiXCR, with one record for every CDR3 protein. The data contain about 530,000 distinct CDR3 sequences, 13% to 15% of them seen just once; the ten biggest clones take up 0.44%. This CDR3 has 18 amino acids. With 1 base clipped from V and 2 bases from J, the junction kept 10 bases outside the gene matches. Looked up from germline, CDR1 is SGHAT and CDR2 is FQDESV (reference sequence). The data also belong to a second study, concerning yellow fever vaccine responses in identical twins.

The V and J genes are TRBV11-1 and TRBJ2-1; 8 bases agree with TRBD2. The TCR comes from a woman under 30 in good health. The sequencing input was CD4+ T cells sorted from blood. In DNA, the CDR3 is TGTGCCAGCAGCTTAGGGGCACCGGGACTAGGCGCCTACAATGAGCAGTTCTTC. Translation gives CASSLGAPGLGAYNEQFF.